Below, one TCR beta chain is given with its context. Antigen: not known. Produced via immunoSEQ multiplex PCR; TCRdb's table is partial and in-frame only. Of hundreds of thousands of clones in the sample, around 92% were seen once. With 5 bases clipped from V and 1 base from J, the junction kept 8 bases outside the gene matches. The CDR3 has 16 amino acids. Germline assignment: CDR1 SGHVS and CDR2 FNYEAQ. This sample was taken from a study of Ad26.COV2.S vaccination and SARS-CoV-2 variants. Study-wide points: Vaccinees reportedly had broad spike-specific CD8+ and CD4+ T cell responses. Non-spike TCR breadth did not differ much between vaccine and placebo recipients. Greater spike-specific TCR breadth was seen in vaccine recipients than in placebo recipients. It is possible that the TCR breadth and depth analyses underestimated the total T cell responses.

The clonotype comes from a human donor who had recovered from COVID-19. The input for sequencing was peripheral blood, taken after recovery from COVID-19. This chain uses TRBV7-6 with TRBJ2-3; 8 bases agree with TRBD2. CDR3 sequence: CASSLLSGAGTDTQYF. In DNA form, the CDR3 reads TGTGCCAGCAGCCTACTTAGCGGGGCAGGCACAGATACGCAGTATTTT.